One sample yielded the 21 T cell receptor beta chains listed below, sequenced in a study of OX40 agonist ivuxolimab in advanced cancers. Sequencing was performed with immunoSEQ multiplex PCR; in TCRdb, only in-frame clones are kept and a portion is missing. The table has under 15,000 clones, about 75% seen once. The sample was CD4+ or CD8+ T cells sorted from blood, taken in a trial of the OX40 agonist ivuxolimab. The receptors originated from an adult with an advanced solid tumor such as melanoma, head and neck, liver or kidney cancer.

The genes are TRBV4-2 and TRBJ2-7; 7 bases map to TRBD2. The CDR3 is 13 residues long. Unmatched junction bases numbered 4, after V lost 4 bases and J lost 4 bases. Germline values: CDR1 LGHNA, CDR2 YNFKEQ. CDR3 sequence (DNA): TGTGCCAGCAGCCCAACTAGCGTATACGAGCAGTACTTC. The encoded protein is CASSPTSVYEQYF.

V and J are TRBV5-4 and TRBJ2-7; D gene ambiguous. The germline CDR1 and CDR2 sequences are SGHNT and YYREEE (reference sequence). CDR3 length: 14 residues. V was shortened by 4 bases and J by 4 bases, with 15 bases between the two germline ends. The CDR3 sequence: CASSSNNVAYEQYF. The CDR3 DNA reads as TGTGCCAGCAGCAGTAACAACGTAGCATACGAGCAGTACTTC.

This clone was counted a single time. V is TRBV28 and J is TRBJ2-3; TRBD2 aligns across 10 bases. Germline V lookup: CDR1 MDHEN, CDR2 SYDVKM. CDR3 length: 15 amino acids. Losses at the gene ends were 10 bases for V and 3 bases for J; bases not matched to a gene: 10. The CDR3 here is CATQAGGPGTDTQYF. DNA for the CDR3: TGTGCCACCCAAGCGGGAGGGCCGGGGACAGATACGCAGTATTTT.

V gene TRBV5-1 combines with J gene TRBJ2-1, with TRBD2 identical over 12 bases. V lost 3 bases to trimming and J lost 5 bases; unmatched junction nucleotides: 15. Germline V gene lookup returns CDR1 SGHRS and CDR2 YFSETQ. The CDR3 contains 19 residues. CDR3 coding DNA: TGCGCCAGCAGCTGGGAATCCGGGACTAGCGGGTCGTACCACAATGAGCAGTTCTTC. Translation gives CASSWESGTSGSYHNEQFF.

This chain joins TRBV9 and TRBJ2-2; no clear D gene. V was clipped by 0 bases and J by 0 bases, with 9 bases between them. Germline V lookup: CDR1 SGDLS, CDR2 YYNGEE. The CDR3 length is 16 residues. The CDR3: CASSVEFGANTGELFF. The CDR3 DNA reads TGTGCCAGCAGCGTAGAGTTCGGTGCGAACACCGGGGAGCTGTTTTTT.

In nucleotides, the CDR3 is TGTGCCAGCAGCCCACGGGGCAGCACTGAAGCTTTCTTT. Its protein is CASSPRGSTEAFF. V is TRBV7-3 and J is TRBJ1-1, with D tentatively TRBD1 (5 bases). The CDR3 covers 13 residues. Germline loops: CDR1 SGHTA, CDR2 FQGTGA. V was shortened by 5 bases and J by 4 bases, with 11 bases between the two germline ends.

The chain joins TRBV4-1 to TRBJ1-1; D might be TRBD1 (5 bases). Germline V CDR1 and CDR2: MGHRA, YSYEKL. V lost 3 bases and J 3 bases, leaving 8 bases between the germline ends. The CDR3 covers 13 residues. CDR3 bases: TGCGCCAGCAGCCACGGGGCGCACACTGAAGCTTTCTTT. Its protein product is CASSHGAHTEAFF.

This clone was seen a single time. CDR3 in amino acids: CAISSPPPDTQYF. The CDR3 DNA sequence: TGTGCCATCAGTAGCCCCCCCCCAGATACGCAGTATTTT. The V gene is TRBV10-3, the J gene TRBJ2-3; D uncertain. Germline V gives CDR1 ENHRY, CDR2 SYGVKD. CDR3 length: 13 amino acids. With 5 bases removed from V and 4 bases from J, the gap between germline ends came to 10 bases.

The chain carries TRBV30 and TRBJ1-1; tentatively, D is TRBD1 (5 bases). The CDR3 runs to 12 residues. In germline, CDR1 is GTSNPN, CDR2 SVGIG (reference sequence). V lost 0 bases, J lost 6 bases, and 8 bases lay in between. The CDR3 nucleotides read TGTGCCTGGAGTGTACAAGGGGCTGAAGCTTTCTTT. Encoded protein: CAWSVQGAEAFF. The complete variable domain, with remaining parts taken from reference TRBV30 and TRBJ1-1, reads SQTIHQWPATLVQPVGSPLSLECTVEGTSNPNLYWYRQAAGRGLQLLFYSVGIGQISSEVPQNLSASRPQDRQFILSSKKLLLSDSGFYLCAWSVQGAEAFFGQGTRLTVV.

The CDR3 DNA reads TGTGCCAGTGAACCCGGGACAGGGGGGTCCTACGAGCAGTACTTC. It yields the protein CASEPGTGGSYEQYF. The chain employs TRBV19 and TRBJ2-7; 11 positions agree with TRBD1. Germline V gene lookup returns CDR1 LNHDA and CDR2 SQIVND (reference sequence). Trimming cost V 8 bases and J 1 base; bases outside gene matches: 7. CDR3 length equals 15 residues.

The rearrangement joins TRBV4-3 to TRBJ2-5; a possible D gene is TRBD1 (5 bases). This CDR3 contains 16 residues. The germline CDR1 and CDR2 sequences are LGHNA and YSLEER. Trimming removed 0 bases at V and 5 bases at J, with 16 bases between. CDR3 bases: TGCGCCAGCAGCCAAGATTATCAGGGCAGGGCGGAGACCCAGTACTTC. Protein sequence: CASSQDYQGRAETQYF.

This clone was seen just once. The rearrangement links TRBV29-1 to TRBJ1-2, with D perhaps TRBD1 (5 bases). Looked up from germline, CDR1 is SQVTM and CDR2 is ANQGSEA. The CDR3 spans 13 residues. Trimming removed 6 bases at V and 7 bases at J, with 18 bases between. CDR3 bases: TGCAGCGTCCCTCCCTTGTGGGGGAGTGGCTACACCTTC. Protein product: CSVPPLWGSGYTF.

The chain is built from TRBV7-9 and TRBJ2-2, with D unresolved. The CDR3 is 14 residues long. The V gene's germline CDR1 is SEHNR and CDR2 FQNEAQ (reference sequence). Trimming cost V 6 bases and J 5 bases, with 13 bases left between them. The CDR3 bases are TGTGCCAGCAGAACGACGGTTAGGACCGGGGAGCTGTTTTTT. This encodes CASRTTVRTGELFF.

This chain joins TRBV19 and TRBJ2-1, with D unresolved. This CDR3 is 14 amino acids long. Trimming took 5 bases from V and 3 from J, leaving 11 bases between them. The V gene's germline CDR1 is LNHDA and CDR2 SQIVND (reference sequence). The CDR3 sequence: CASSLGNIYNEQFF. The CDR3 DNA is TGTGCCAGTAGTTTGGGAAACATCTACAATGAGCAGTTCTTC.

The rearrangement uses TRBV21-1 and TRBJ2-1; the DNA was not used to check the table's D call, TRBD2. TRBV21-1 is deemed a pseudogene. There are 16 residues in the CDR3. The CDR3 sequence is CASSMTTSGRKDEQFF. DNA of the CDR3: TGTGCCAGCAGCATGACAACTAGCGGGAGAAAGGATGAGCAGTTCTTC.

The rearrangement uses TRBV9 and TRBJ2-1, with 7 bases identical to TRBD1. The germline CDR1 and CDR2 sequences are SGDLS and YYNGEE. This CDR3 is built from 18 residues. V was pared by 3 bases and J by 2 bases, with 14 bases of the junction left unmatched. CDR3 bases: TGTGCCAGCAGCGAGGGACAGATGCCTATAGATCCCTACAATGAGCAGTTCTTC. Translated, it gives CASSEGQMPIDPYNEQFF.

The chain carries TRBV5-1 and TRBJ1-1, with no clear D. V was clipped by 0 bases and J by 3 bases, with 6 bases between them. The CDR3 totals 13 residues. Germline lookup yields CDR1 SGHRS and CDR2 YFSETQ. CDR3 residues: CASSLASYTEAFF. CDR3 in DNA: TGCGCCAGCAGCTTGGCCAGCTACACTGAAGCTTTCTTT.

This clone was observed a single time. As DNA, the CDR3 is TGTGCCAGCAGAGATACGGTAGGAGGGGGAATCAATGAGCAGTTCTTC. It codes for CASRDTVGGGINEQFF. The V and J genes are TRBV6-4 and TRBJ2-1; TRBD1 or TRBD2 may be the D gene (6 bases each). Germline V gene data show CDR1 as MRHNA and CDR2 as SNTAGT. Trimming stripped 6 bases from V and 6 bases from J, with 21 bases between. The length of the CDR3 is 16 residues.

This chain uses TRBV4-3 with TRBJ2-1; D perhaps matches TRBD2 (6 bases). This CDR3 spans 15 amino acids. In germline, CDR1 is LGHNA, CDR2 YSLEER. Trimming cost V 0 bases and J 3 bases, with 9 bases left between them. The CDR3: CASSQDSGGYNEQFF. The CDR3 DNA reads as TGCGCCAGCAGCCAAGATAGCGGAGGCTACAATGAGCAGTTCTTC.

This clone appeared once. The V call is TRBV13, the J call TRBJ2-7; D perhaps matches TRBD1 (6 bases). The CDR3 covers 14 residues. Between the trimmed V and J ends, which lost 5 bases and 3 bases, there was a span of 14 bases. Germline values: CDR1 PRHDT, CDR2 FYEKMQ (reference sequence). CDR3 sequence reads: CASSDRQAVYEQYF. In DNA form, the CDR3 reads TGTGCCAGCAGCGACAGACAGGCGGTCTACGAGCAGTACTTC.

This chain connects TRBV27 to TRBJ2-1; no clear D. The CDR3 runs 13 residues. Germline-derived CDR1 and CDR2 are MNHEY and SMNVEV (reference sequence). V lost 5 bases and J lost 9, with 14 bases in between. CDR3 residues: CASSLSSRTEQFF. The CDR3 DNA follows: TGTGCCAGCAGTCTTTCCTCTAGGACTGAGCAGTTCTTC.